The 12 T cell receptor beta chains reported below all come from one sample, sequenced in a study of cytomegalovirus exposure and HLA in healthy donors. The assay was immunoSEQ multiplex PCR, and TCRdb's table has in-frame clones only and misses some. The sample has 300,000 to 350,000 clones, 88% seen once. Sequencing was carried out using PBMCs. The receptors derive from a man aged 25-45 years in good health and CMV-seronegative.

J is TRBJ2-1 and V is TRBV5-1; tentative D call: TRBD2 (6 bases). V dropped 4 bases and J dropped 7 bases, with 12 bases sitting between them. CDR1 SGHRS and CDR2 YFSETQ come from the germline V gene. The CDR3 is 13 residues long. The CDR3 region is CASSQRLGNEQFF. Written as DNA, the CDR3 is TGCGCCAGCAGCCAACGACTAGGAAATGAGCAGTTCTTC.

The V gene is TRBV6-5, the J gene TRBJ1-1; 7 bases are a match to TRBD1. CDR1 and CDR2 from the germline V gene are MNHEY and SVGAGI. J gave up 6 bases and V 5 bases, and 6 bases lay outside the gene matches. This CDR3 is built from 13 residues. The CDR3 loop is CASSRTGVPEAFF. In DNA form, the CDR3 reads TGTGCCAGCAGTCGGACAGGAGTCCCTGAAGCTTTCTTT.

The chain joins TRBV5-6 to TRBJ2-3; D is uncertain. Between the trimmed V and J ends, which lost 5 bases and 1 base, there was a span of 17 bases. Germline V CDR1 and CDR2: SGHDT, YYEEEE. The CDR3 runs to 16 residues. In DNA form, the CDR3 reads TGTGCCAGCAGGTCCCGTCAGGTTGGCGGCACAGATACGCAGTATTTT. Translating it yields CASRSRQVGGTDTQYF. Full variable domain (rest looked up from reference TRBV5-6 and TRBJ2-3): DAGVTQSPTHLIKTRGQQVTLRCSPKSGHDTVSWYQQALGQGPQFIFQYYEEEERQRGNFPDRFSGHQFPNYSSELNVNALLLGDSALYLCASRSRQVGGTDTQYFGPGTRLTVL.

V gene TRBV6-1 combines with J gene TRBJ1-2; D gene uncertain. Between the trimmed V and J ends, which lost 3 bases and 1 base, there was a span of 6 bases. The CDR3 has 13 residues. CDR1 is MNHNS and CDR2 is SASEGT in the germline V gene. The CDR3 coding sequence is TGTGCCAGCAGTGACACGCGTAACTATGGCTACACCTTC. Translation: CASSDTRNYGYTF.

There are a few counts of this clone. For the CDR3, the DNA is TGCGCCAGCAGCCCCGACAGGGGTGTAAGAGATCAGCCCCAGCATTTT. Its protein is CASSPDRGVRDQPQHF. This chain connects TRBV4-1 to TRBJ1-5; 8 bases are shared with TRBD1. The CDR3 consists of 16 residues. The V and J ends lost 4 bases and 5 bases, in that order; junction bases with no gene match: 10. Germline lookup yields CDR1 MGHRA and CDR2 YSYEKL.

The chain has TRBV11-2 and TRBJ1-5; D is undetermined. Trimming stripped 1 base from V and 2 bases from J, with 9 bases between. Germline V CDR1 and CDR2: SGHAT, FQNNGV. This CDR3 comprises 15 residues. CDR3 region: CASSLGGAGNQPQHF. CDR3 sequence (DNA): TGTGCCAGCAGCTTAGGTGGCGCGGGCAATCAGCCCCAGCATTTT.

The genes are TRBV10-3 and TRBJ2-3, with D possibly matching TRBD2 (6 bases). CDR1 and CDR2 from the germline V gene are ENHRY and SYGVKD. The CDR3 length is 13 residues. Trimming left V 11 bases short and J 4 bases short, with 16 bases between. This CDR3 reads CASGEVRADTQYF. As DNA, the CDR3 is TGTGCCTCTGGGGAGGTAAGGGCAGATACGCAGTATTTT.

The V call is TRBV7-6, the J call TRBJ1-1; tentatively, D is TRBD1 (5 bases). CDR1 and CDR2 (germline): SGHVS, FNYEAQ. Trimming shortened V by 5 bases and J by 1 base, and 14 bases separated the two germline ends. The CDR3 has 15 amino acids. The CDR3 reads CASSPGRGQNTEAFF. CDR3 in DNA: TGTGCCAGCAGCCCGGGGAGGGGCCAGAACACTGAAGCTTTCTTT. The variable domain in full, with the rest retrieved from reference TRBV7-6 and TRBJ1-1, is GAGVSQSPRYKVTKRGQDVALRCDPISGHVSLYWYRQALGQGPEFLTYFNYEAQQDKSGLPNDRFSAERPEGSISTLTIQRTEQRDSAMYRCASSPGRGQNTEAFFGQGTRLTVV.

The genes are TRBV7-8 and TRBJ2-5; 11 nucleotides align to TRBD2. The CDR3 is made up of 16 amino acids. The V gene's germline CDR1 is SGHVS and CDR2 FQNEAQ. With V trimmed by 1 base and J by 3 bases, 4 bases remained unmatched. The CDR3 bases are TGTGCCAGCAGCTTAGTGGTAGCGGGGGGGAAAGAGACCCAGTACTTC. This gives the protein CASSLVVAGGKETQYF.

V is TRBV18 and J is TRBJ1-5; no firm D call. CDR1 and CDR2 (germline): KGHSH, LQKENI. The CDR3 has 15 amino acids. V was pared by 6 bases and J by 4 bases, with 16 bases between. The DNA for the CDR3 is TGTGCCAGCTCTTACGGGGAACAGATTAATCAGCCCCAGCATTTT. This sequence encodes CASSYGEQINQPQHF.

The genes are TRBV7-9 and TRBJ2-4; 7 bases are a match to TRBD1. The CDR3 is 16 amino acids. V gave up 1 base and J gave up 0 bases; unmatched junction bases: 3. Germline V CDR1 and CDR2: SEHNR, FQNEAQ (reference sequence). This CDR3 reads CASSLGAGGAKNIQYF. CDR3 DNA sequence: TGTGCCAGCAGCTTAGGGGCAGGGGGAGCCAAAAACATTCAGTACTTC.

In nucleotides, the CDR3 is TGTGCCATCAGTTCCGGGACAGTGGTCCACGAGCAGTACTTC. Its translation: CAISSGTVVHEQYF. V gene TRBV10-3 combines with J gene TRBJ2-7; 7 bases map to TRBD1. The CDR3 has 14 residues. Looked up from germline, CDR1 is ENHRY and CDR2 is SYGVKD. V was pared by 5 bases and J by 5 bases, with 9 bases of the junction left unmatched.